One and the same sample provided the 8 T cell receptor beta chains below, sequenced in a study of CD4+ T cells in melanoma. TCRdb's copy holds only in-frame clones and misses some; the assay was immunoSEQ multiplex PCR. The sample shows around 100,000 clones, around 92% of them seen only once. The sequenced sample consisted of peripheral blood. The receptors here all came from a human donor with melanoma.

This clone occurred once. The chain couples TRBV28 to TRBJ2-1, with D possibly matching TRBD1 (6 bases). The CDR3 is 13 residues long. V shed 7 bases and J shed 5 bases, with 12 bases lying between them. CDR1 and CDR2 from the germline V gene are MDHEN and SYDVKM. CDR3 loop: CASTRTDNNEQFF. The CDR3 DNA follows: TGTGCCAGCACCAGGACAGACAACAATGAGCAGTTCTTC.

A few counts support this clone. The chain joins TRBV5-6 to TRBJ2-7; perhaps TRBD1 as D (6 bases). Germline V gene data show CDR1 as SGHDT and CDR2 as YYEEEE. This CDR3 is 15 amino acids long. Trimming left V 4 bases short and J 2 bases short, with 16 bases between. The CDR3 nucleotides read TGTGCCAGCAGCCGATTCGGACAGTCCACCTACGAGCAGTACTTC. It codes for CASSRFGQSTYEQYF.

V usage is TRBV28 and J usage is TRBJ2-1, with TRBD2 identical over 15 bases. There are 20 residues in the CDR3. Germline trimming cut 6 bases from V and 0 bases from J; bases unmatched to any gene: 12. Germline V gene sequence: CDR1 MDHEN, CDR2 SYDVKM. This chain's CDR3 is CASSLWTSGRALGSYNEQFF. In DNA form, the CDR3 reads TGTGCCAGCAGCCTATGGACTAGCGGGAGGGCCTTAGGCTCCTACAATGAGCAGTTCTTC.

This clone was seen a single time. The chain employs TRBV5-1 and TRBJ2-1, with a weak D call TRBD2 (5 bases). The CDR3 runs 15 residues. The germline CDR1 and CDR2 sequences are SGHRS and YFSETQ. Trimming removed 0 bases from V and 7 bases from J, with 14 bases in between. CDR3 sequence (DNA): TGCGCCAGCAGCTTGGAAGTTCTAGCCAAAAATGAGCAGTTCTTC. Its protein is CASSLEVLAKNEQFF.

This chain joins TRBV4-2 and TRBJ2-7; a weak D match, TRBD2 (6 bases). This CDR3 comprises 13 residues. With 7 bases removed from V and 5 bases from J, the gap between germline ends came to 15 bases. Germline assignment: CDR1 LGHNA and CDR2 YNFKEQ. CDR3 nucleotides: TGTGCCAGCACCCCCGGCGGGGACCACGAGCAGTACTTC. Protein product: CASTPGGDHEQYF.

A few counts support this clone. J is TRBJ1-2 and V is TRBV19; D may be TRBD1 (5 bases). The CDR3 consists of 14 residues. Trimming took 10 bases from V and 5 from J, leaving 20 bases between them. CDR1 is LNHDA and CDR2 is SQIVND in the germline V gene (reference sequence). CDR3 DNA: TGTGCCACCATGGACACACTGGGGGGGTATGGCTACACCTTC. Amino acid sequence: CATMDTLGGYGYTF. Together with reference TRBV19 and TRBJ1-2, the CDR3 gives the full variable domain: DGGITQSPKYLFRKEGQNVTLSCEQNLNHDAMYWYRQDPGQGLRLIYYSQIVNDFQKGDIAEGYSVSREKKESFPLTVTSAQKNPTAFYLCATMDTLGGYGYTFGSGTRLTVV.

For the CDR3, the DNA is TGTGCCAGCAGCTTAGCGGGACAAAGGTACGAGCAGTACTTC. Translation: CASSLAGQRYEQYF. The rearrangement uses TRBV7-3 and TRBJ2-7; D is perhaps TRBD1 or TRBD2 (6 bases each). The CDR3 length is 14 residues. V lost 2 bases and J 4 bases, leaving 12 bases between the germline ends. Germline V lookup: CDR1 SGHTA, CDR2 FQGTGA.

This sequence joins TRBV5-4 and TRBJ2-1, with TRBD2 matching 9 bases. The CDR3 loop spans 15 amino acids. Germline values: CDR1 SGHNT, CDR2 YYREEE (reference sequence). After removal of 3 bases from V and 7 bases from J, the junction contained 8 bases not matched to a gene. The CDR3 region is CASSWRGGLGNEQFF. CDR3 DNA sequence: TGTGCCAGCAGCTGGCGGGGGGGCCTGGGGAATGAGCAGTTCTTC.